Following are 30 T cell receptor beta chains from one sample sequenced in a study of cytomegalovirus exposure and HLA in healthy donors. PCR used 60 Vbeta primers and 13 Jbeta primers. TCRdb's copy holds only in-frame clones and misses some; the assay was immunoSEQ multiplex PCR. The table has around 130,000 clones, roughly 77% seen once; the top ten hold 5.5% to 7.5%. Material: PBMCs. The receptors shown here come from a middle-aged woman in good health and CMV-seropositive.

Comment on this clone: At one end the junction does not follow the germline gene, possibly because of a read error. The V call is TRBV7-7, the J call TRBJ2-5; TRBD1 matches 8 bases. CDR1 is SSHAT, CDR2 FNYEAQ, per germline (reference sequence). This CDR3 spans 14 amino acids. CDR3 loop: CASSDGTGRETQYF. The CDR3 region has the DNA TGTGCTAGCAGCGACGGGACAGGTCGGGAGACCCAGTACTTC.

The genes are TRBV9 and TRBJ1-2; perhaps TRBD1 as D (6 bases). The CDR3 runs to 15 residues. Germline V gene sequence: CDR1 SGDLS, CDR2 YYNGEE. V dropped 0 bases and J dropped 9 bases, with 18 bases sitting between them. The CDR3 loop is CASSVARGGLRRYTF. CDR3 in DNA: TGTGCCAGCAGCGTAGCTAGGGGGGGGCTTCGACGCTACACCTTC.

This clone is a singleton in its sample. V is TRBV19 and J is TRBJ1-2; 12 nucleotides match TRBD1. V lost 5 bases, J lost 5 bases, and 6 bases stayed unmatched. The CDR3 has 15 amino acids. Germline V lookup: CDR1 LNHDA, CDR2 SQIVND (reference sequence). Here the CDR3 reads CASSWGDRGLYGYTF. The CDR3 DNA sequence: TGTGCCAGTAGTTGGGGGGACAGGGGGCTTTATGGCTACACCTTC.

This clone has a handful of counts. The gene calls are TRBV10-1 and TRBJ1-4; 10 bases fit TRBD1. Germline CDR1 reads WNHNN; CDR2 reads SYGVQD (reference sequence). CDR3 size: 17 residues. With 7 bases clipped from V and 0 bases from J, the junction kept 8 bases outside the gene matches. CDR3 sequence (DNA): TGCGCCAGCAACACAAGGGACAGGGGCTCAACTAATGAAAAACTGTTTTTT. Its protein product is CASNTRDRGSTNEKLFF.

This clone rates as medium-sized. The genes are TRBV19 and TRBJ1-2; 11 positions agree with TRBD1. Germline V CDR1 and CDR2: LNHDA, SQIVND (reference sequence). The CDR3 contains 14 residues. V gave up 5 bases and J gave up 8 bases; unmatched junction bases: 7. This CDR3 reads CASSPDRGLYGYTF. The CDR3 nucleotides are TGTGCCAGTAGTCCGGACAGGGGGCTCTACGGCTACACCTTC.

The rearrangement links TRBV2 to TRBJ1-4; 7 nucleotides agree with TRBD1. CDR1 is SNHLY and CDR2 is FYNNEI in the germline V gene. This CDR3 region has 15 residues. J was trimmed by 4 bases and V by 7 bases; bases with no gene match: 9. CDR3 sequence reads: CASTGTEAFNEKLFF. The CDR3, as DNA: TGTGCCAGCACTGGGACAGAAGCCTTTAATGAAAAACTGTTTTTT.

The chain carries TRBV7-2 and TRBJ1-5; 7 positions match TRBD1. The CDR3 loop spans 14 amino acids. V shed 3 bases and J 6 bases; nucleotides not matched to a gene: 5. Per the germline V gene, CDR1 is SGHTA and CDR2 is FQGNSA. The CDR3 DNA reads as TGTGCCAGCAGCTTGACAGGGTCGGGTCAGCCCCAGCATTTT. Its translation: CASSLTGSGQPQHF.

V gene TRBV7-9 combines with J gene TRBJ2-5, with TRBD2 as a possible D gene (5 bases). V was clipped by 5 bases and J by 5 bases, with 21 bases between them. CDR3 length: 16 amino acids. Germline CDR1 reads SEHNR; CDR2 reads FQNEAQ (reference sequence). This CDR3 is CASSPPRGPTKETQYF. The DNA of the CDR3 is TGTGCCAGCAGCCCTCCCCGGGGTCCAACAAAGGAGACCCAGTACTTC. Looking up the rest from reference TRBV7-9 and TRBJ2-5 gives the full variable domain: DTGVSQNPRHKITKRGQNVTFRCDPISEHNRLYWYRQTLGQGPEFLTYFQNEAQLEKSRLLSDRFSAERPKGSFSTLEIQRTEQGDSAMYLCASSPPRGPTKETQYFGPGTRLLVL.

V and J are TRBV19 and TRBJ2-1; the match to TRBD2 covers 11 bases. Germline CDR1 LNHDA, CDR2 SQIVND (reference sequence). V gave up 0 bases and J gave up 5 bases; unmatched junction bases: 3. CDR3 length: 16 amino acids. The CDR3 coding sequence is TGTGCCAGTAGTATAGATCGACTAGCGGGGAACAATGAGCAGTTCTTC. This translates into CASSIDRLAGNNEQFF. Full variable domain (missing parts from reference TRBV19 and TRBJ2-1): DGGITQSPKYLFRKEGQNVTLSCEQNLNHDAMYWYRQDPGQGLRLIYYSQIVNDFQKGDIAEGYSVSREKKESFPLTVTSAQKNPTAFYLCASSIDRLAGNNEQFFGPGTRLTVL.

This rearrangement joins TRBV7-2 to TRBJ1-2; D is possibly TRBD1 (5 bases). Germline V gene lookup returns CDR1 SGHTA and CDR2 FQGNSA. V lost 5 bases to trimming and J lost 7 bases, with 17 bases between them. There are 14 residues in the CDR3. The CDR3 coding sequence is TGTGCCAGCAGCCAGGGTGGGGGGGACTTTGGCTACACCTTC. The encoded protein is CASSQGGGDFGYTF. The whole variable domain, remainder taken from reference TRBV7-2 and TRBJ1-2, is GAGVSQSPSNKVTEKGKDVELRCDPISGHTALYWYRQSLGQGLEFLIYFQGNSAPDKSGLPSDRFSAERTGGSVSTLTIQRTQQEDSAVYLCASSQGGGDFGYTFGSGTRLTVV.

The chain uses TRBV7-9 and TRBJ2-7; D may be TRBD2 (6 bases). Germline CDR1 and CDR2: SEHNR and FQNEAQ (reference sequence). The CDR3 consists of 16 residues. Trimming took 3 bases from V and 1 from J, leaving 16 bases between them. CDR3 coding DNA: TGTGCCAGCAGCTTTACTCCCTTCGGGACTTCCTACGAGCAGTACTTC. Amino acids: CASSFTPFGTSYEQYF.

Here the CDR3 DNA reads TGCGCCAGCAGCCAAGGGGCAGCCAAACATCTCACCGGGGAGCTGTTTTTT. It yields the protein CASSQGAAKHLTGELFF. This rearrangement joins TRBV4-1 to TRBJ2-2; D remains ambiguous. The CDR3 is 17 residues long. Per the germline V gene, CDR1 is MGHRA and CDR2 is YSYEKL. The V end lost 1 base, the J end lost 4 bases, and 16 bases lay between the germline ends.

This rearrangement joins TRBV13 to TRBJ2-1; 9 bases are a match to TRBD1. The CDR3 spans 13 residues. With 5 bases clipped from V and 6 bases from J, the junction kept 2 bases outside the gene matches. The V gene's germline CDR1 is PRHDT and CDR2 FYEKMQ (reference sequence). CDR3 nucleotide sequence: TGTGCCAGCAGCGGGGACAGGGTCAATGAGCAGTTCTTC. Translating gives CASSGDRVNEQFF.

This chain joins TRBV7-2 and TRBJ1-2; D remains ambiguous. V dropped 2 bases and J dropped 4 bases, with 5 bases sitting between them. Germline loops: CDR1 SGHTA, CDR2 FQGNSA. This CDR3 is built from 12 residues. The CDR3 nucleotides read TGTGCCAGCAGCTTAAACGGCTATGGCTACACCTTC. Amino acid sequence: CASSLNGYGYTF. Combining the CDR3 with reference TRBV7-2 and TRBJ1-2 gives the whole variable domain GAGVSQSPSNKVTEKGKDVELRCDPISGHTALYWYRQSLGQGLEFLIYFQGNSAPDKSGLPSDRFSAERTGGSVSTLTIQRTQQEDSAVYLCASSLNGYGYTFGSGTRLTVV.

The chain carries TRBV7-8 and TRBJ1-3; 8 positions agree with TRBD1. The junction had 16 bases not matched to a gene; V was cut back by 5 bases and J by 4 bases. The germline V gene encodes CDR1 SGHVS and CDR2 FQNEAQ. The CDR3 extends over 18 amino acids. CDR3 nucleotide sequence: TGTGCCAGCAGCCTCACGGTTAGGAGACAGGGGCTCGGAAACACCATATATTTT. The encoded protein is CASSLTVRRQGLGNTIYF.

This clone has only a few counts. CDR3 nucleotide sequence: TGTGCCAGCTCGTACAACAGGGATCAGCCCCAGCATTTT. Translated, it gives CASSYNRDQPQHF. V and J are TRBV18 and TRBJ1-5; D is perhaps TRBD1 (6 bases). The V end was cut by 6 bases, the J end by 5 bases, with 11 bases between. The CDR3 has 13 residues. Looked up from germline, CDR1 is KGHSH and CDR2 is LQKENI.

The V gene is TRBV5-1, the J gene TRBJ2-7, with a possible D match to TRBD1 (6 bases). Looked up from germline, CDR1 is SGHRS and CDR2 is YFSETQ. V was cut by 0 bases and J by 6 bases, with 13 bases left in between. The CDR3 runs to 14 residues. The CDR3 DNA is TGCGCCAGCAGCTTGGACCGACAGGCCTCCGAGCAGTACTTC. Amino acids: CASSLDRQASEQYF.

J is TRBJ2-7 and V is TRBV18; TRBD1 agrees at 8 bases. Losses at the gene ends were 1 base for V and 7 bases for J; bases not matched to a gene: 6. Germline values: CDR1 KGHSH, CDR2 LQKENI. The CDR3 length is 14 residues. As DNA, the CDR3 is TGTGCCAGCTCACCACTCCAGGGGGCAGGAGAGCAGTACTTC. Translating it yields CASSPLQGAGEQYF.

Remarks on this clone: A read error may produce the germline difference seen at one junction end. The rearrangement joins TRBV7-7 to TRBJ2-3; TRBD1 matches 9 bases. This CDR3 comprises 16 residues. Germline V CDR1 and CDR2: SSHAT, FNYEAQ (reference sequence). In DNA, the CDR3 is TGTGCTAGCAGCGCAACCACAGGGGGCTTCACAGATACGCAGTATTTT. Translation gives CASSATTGGFTDTQYF.

The chain uses TRBV5-4 and TRBJ2-1; the D gene is possibly TRBD1 (5 bases). CDR1 is SGHNT and CDR2 is YYREEE in the germline V gene (reference sequence). V lost 0 bases to trimming and J lost 5 bases, with 9 bases between them. This CDR3 region has 14 residues. The CDR3 sequence: CASSLGRGNNEQFF. The CDR3 DNA reads TGTGCCAGCAGCTTGGGTAGGGGCAACAATGAGCAGTTCTTC. Complete variable domain (other parts from reference TRBV5-4 and TRBJ2-1): ETGVTQSPTHLIKTRGQQVTLRCSSQSGHNTVSWYQQALGQGPQFIFQYYREEENGRGNFPPRFSGLQFPNYSSELNVNALELDDSALYLCASSLGRGNNEQFFGPGTRLTVL.

This chain joins TRBV6-1 and TRBJ2-3; unclear D gene. Looked up from germline, CDR1 is MNHNS and CDR2 is SASEGT. V lost 3 bases, J lost 2 bases, and 9 bases lay in between. The CDR3 extends over 14 amino acids. In nucleotides, the CDR3 is TGTGCCAGCAGTGATTATTTTAACACAGATACGCAGTATTTT. Protein sequence: CASSDYFNTDTQYF.

Only one count was recorded for this clone. The gene calls are TRBV7-9 and TRBJ1-5; perhaps TRBD1 as D (5 bases). Germline V CDR1 and CDR2: SEHNR, FQNEAQ (reference sequence). V was clipped by 8 bases and J by 6 bases, with 11 bases between them. The CDR3 extends over 12 amino acids. CDR3: CASGIGGQPQHF. The CDR3 nucleotides read TGTGCCAGCGGTATCGGGGGTCAGCCCCAGCATTTT.

The V and J genes are TRBV7-8 and TRBJ2-7, with D maybe TRBD2 (5 bases). The CDR3 consists of 15 residues. Germline V lookup: CDR1 SGHVS, CDR2 FQNEAQ. Trimming removed 6 bases at V and 10 bases at J, with 25 bases between. DNA of the CDR3: TGTGCCAGCAGTTTGGGAGTAGCGAGCCAGGCCCTCCAGTACTTC. Amino acids: CASSLGVASQALQYF.

The chain carries TRBV2 and TRBJ2-2, with 10 bases that match TRBD1. The CDR3 is made up of 17 amino acids. After removal of 6 bases from V and 7 bases from J, the junction contained 14 bases not matched to a gene. Germline values: CDR1 SNHLY, CDR2 FYNNEI. CDR3 bases: TGTGCCAGCAGGGGGCCGGTTGAGACAGGGGGCATCGGGGAGCTGTTTTTT. It encodes CASRGPVETGGIGELFF.

The rearrangement links TRBV6-5 to TRBJ1-2; tentatively, D is TRBD1 (6 bases). The germline V and J ends were trimmed by 7 bases and 7 bases, with 16 bases remaining between them. The CDR3 has 13 residues. Germline values: CDR1 MNHEY, CDR2 SVGAGI. Here the CDR3 DNA reads TGTGCCAGCATCAAACCAGGGGCTGGTGGCTACACCTTC. Translated, it gives CASIKPGAGGYTF.

The chain couples TRBV6-5 to TRBJ2-2, with D tentatively TRBD2 (6 bases). Germline lookup yields CDR1 MNHEY and CDR2 SVGAGI. The CDR3 sequence is 15 residues long. The ends were cut back, 0 bases at V and 2 bases at J, with 7 bases in the middle. The CDR3 sequence: CASSYSGGNTGELFF. CDR3 sequence (DNA): TGTGCCAGCAGTTACTCCGGGGGTAACACCGGGGAGCTGTTTTTT.

The gene calls are TRBV29-1 and TRBJ2-5, with TRBD1 matching 7 bases. V lost 7 bases, J lost 1 base, and 6 bases stayed unmatched. The germline V gene has CDR1 SQVTM and CDR2 ANQGSEA. This CDR3 has 13 amino acids. CDR3 sequence reads: CSGIGGSQETQYF. CDR3 in DNA: TGCAGCGGAATAGGGGGCAGCCAAGAGACCCAGTACTTC.

The chain couples TRBV7-3 to TRBJ2-2; no reliable D call. Trimming left V 5 bases short and J 8 bases short, with 12 bases between. The CDR3 loop spans 13 amino acids. Germline-derived CDR1 and CDR2 are SGHTA and FQGTGA. The CDR3: CASSPPVTGELFF. For the CDR3, the DNA is TGTGCCAGCAGCCCCCCGGTGACAGGGGAGCTGTTTTTT.

Details on this clone: A read error may account for a junction end that differs from germline. The chain combines TRBV5-6 with TRBJ1-5; 7 bases agree with TRBD1. This CDR3 spans 14 amino acids. Germline-derived CDR1 and CDR2 are SGHDT and YYEEEE. The CDR3 DNA is TGTGCCTGCAGCTACAGGGGCTCAGGTCAGCCCCAGCATTTT. It codes for CACSYRGSGQPQHF.

The gene calls are TRBV5-1 and TRBJ2-7; D perhaps matches TRBD1 (6 bases). The germline V gene encodes CDR1 SGHRS and CDR2 YFSETQ. The CDR3 has 14 amino acids. Trimming stripped 4 bases from V and 0 bases from J, with 11 bases between. The CDR3 DNA sequence: TGCGCCAGCAGCCAAGGACAGAACTCCTACGAGCAGTACTTC. It codes for CASSQGQNSYEQYF.